Listed here are 2 T cell receptor gamma chains from one sample, sequenced in a study of gamma delta lymphoproliferative disorders and STAT genes. PBMCs from patients and controls supplied the genomic DNA for sequencing. TCRdb called clones anew from the multiplex PCR reads with CATT. This table holds some 2,000 gamma-chain clones, 8.5% to 10% found once. Sequenced: blood. The receptors stem from a human donor with gamma-delta T-cell large granular lymphocyte leukemia.

V usage is TRGV8 and J usage is TRGJ1 or TRGJ2. Matching the DNA to germline supplied the J gene, which TCRdb does not give. Germline trimming cut 5 bases from V and 4 bases from J; bases unmatched to any gene: 5. CDR1 and CDR2 (germline): VENAVY, YDSYNSRV. The CDR3 has 12 residues. In DNA form, the CDR3 reads TGTGCCACCTGGGGGAGATATTATAAGAAACTCTTT. The encoded protein is CATWGRYYKKLF.

The rearrangement links TRGV4 to TRGJ1 or TRGJ2. TCRdb supplies no J gene; here it was assigned by aligning the nucleotide sequence to germline. This CDR3 region has 13 residues. Per germline, CDR1 EGSTGY and CDR2 YDSYTSSV. With 0 bases clipped from V and 11 bases from J, the junction kept 10 bases outside the gene matches. CDR3 amino acids: CATWDGPRFEKLF. CDR3 nucleotides: TGTGCCACCTGGGATGGGCCGAGGTTCGAGAAACTCTTT.